This record covers a single TCR beta chain. What it binds is not known. The data derive from a study of cytomegalovirus exposure and HLA in healthy donors. Whole-study results and caveats: Exclusion as indistinguishable affected some V segments, including TRBV6-2 and TRBV6-3. Reports credit the classifier with highly specific, highly sensitive diagnosis of cytomegalovirus status.

Researchers ran the PCR with 60 Vbeta and 13 Jbeta primers. Per the original methods: Roughly 11 million of the roughly 80 million unique TCR beta chains counted in a later analysis were shared. Assay: immunoSEQ multiplex PCR; the TCRdb copy retains only in-frame clones and omits some. V and J calls and clone size come straight from that table; D and trimming were deduced from the DNA. The data show more than 150,000 clones, around 80% seen once. Germline assignment: CDR1 LNHNV and CDR2 YYDKDF (reference sequence). J was trimmed by 4 bases and V by 0 bases; bases with no gene match: 2. The CDR3 totals 15 residues.

The source of this sequence is a man in his late teens or twenties in good health and CMV-seronegative. The sequenced sample was PBMCs. This chain links TRBV15 with TRBJ1-3; 8 nucleotides align to TRBD1. This chain's CDR3 is CATSRDAGGGNTIYF. The DNA of the CDR3 is TGTGCCACCAGCAGAGATGCAGGGGGCGGAAACACCATATATTTT. Filled out from reference TRBV15 and TRBJ1-3, the complete variable domain reads DAMVIQNPRYQVTQFGKPVTLSCSQTLNHNVMYWYQQKSSQAPKLLFHYYDKDFNNEADTPDNFQSRRPNTSFCFLDIRSPGLGDTAMYLCATSRDAGGGNTIYFGEGSWLTVV.